This is a list of T cell receptor beta chains from one sample in a study of shared clonotypes between healthy human individuals. TCRdb's copy holds only in-frame clones and misses some; the assay was immunoSEQ multiplex PCR. The sample contains 85,000 to 100,000 clones, 68% of which appear only once. Sequencing was performed on memory CD8+ T cells sorted from blood. These receptors were obtained from a man aged 25-40 years in good health. Both conserved end residues are part of each CDR3. D genes are given only for firm matches. Where a row states a size, it is once, few, many or the class of an expanded clone; other rows omit it.

size	V	J	D	DNA	CDR3
many	TRBV6-4	TRBJ2-2	.	TGTGCCAGCAGTGACGGGAGCACCGGGGAGCTGTTTTTT	CASSDGSTGELFF
.	TRBV5-1	TRBJ2-3	.	TGCGCCAGCAAAACAGGGAGGGCTACAGATACGCAGTATTTT	CASKTGRATDTQYF
once	TRBV9	TRBJ2-7	TRBD2	TGTGCCAGCAGCGCCTACAATCCGGGAGGCTCCTATGAGCAGTACTTC	CASSAYNPGGSYEQYF
.	TRBV5-1	TRBJ2-3	TRBD2	TGCGCCAGCAGCTTGGCGGGAGGAGAAGATACGCAGTATTTT	CASSLAGGEDTQYF
.	TRBV2	TRBJ2-7	TRBD1	TGTGCCAGCAGCCCTGGACAGGGCCGGGGGCGCGAGCAGTACTTC	CASSPGQGRGREQYF
few	TRBV19	TRBJ2-7	.	TGTGCCAGTAGTATGGGTCCGCGGGCAGACTACGAGCAGTACTTC	CASSMGPRADYEQYF
.	TRBV7-3	TRBJ2-3	.	TGTGCCAGCAGCTTCGGCGGCACAGATACGCAGTATTTT	CASSFGGTDTQYF
many	TRBV7-9	TRBJ2-1	TRBD2	TGTGCCAGCAGCTCAAAACTAGCGGGAAGGAACAATGAGCAGTTCTTC	CASSSKLAGRNNEQFF
.	TRBV7-2	TRBJ1-1	.	TGTGCCAGCAGCCCCAGCGGTTTGGGGACTGAAGCTTTCTTT	CASSPSGLGTEAFF
.	TRBV27	TRBJ2-5	.	TGTGCCAGCAGTTTATTCGTCCCCGTTGGGGGAGAGACCCAGTACTTC	CASSLFVPVGGETQYF
.	TRBV5-1	TRBJ2-5	TRBD1	TGCGCCAGCAGCTTACAGGGGTCCCAAGAGACCCAGTACTTC	CASSLQGSQETQYF
.	TRBV28	TRBJ2-5	.	TGTGCCAGCAGAATAGGGTGGGGGAAGGGGTCGGGAGAGACCCAGTACTTC	CASRIGWGKGSGETQYF
.	TRBV9	TRBJ1-1	.	TGTGCCAGCAGCTTTACAACACCCGGCGAAGCTTTCTTT	CASSFTTPGEAFF
.	TRBV19	TRBJ1-2	.	TGTGCCAGTAGTGGAACAGGGTTTGACTATGGCTACACCTTC	CASSGTGFDYGYTF
.	TRBV5-1	TRBJ2-7	TRBD2	TGCGCCAGCAGCTCTGACGGGACTAGCGGGTACGAGCAGTACTTC	CASSSDGTSGYEQYF
.	TRBV4-3	TRBJ1-5	.	TGCGCCAGCAGCTTAGGGGCAGACAATCAGCCCCAGCATTTT	CASSLGADNQPQHF
.	TRBV11-3	TRBJ2-7	.	TGTGCCAGCAGCTTAGAGGGCCATAACTACGAGCAGTACTTC	CASSLEGHNYEQYF
many	TRBV7-9	TRBJ1-1	TRBD1	TGTGCCAGCAGCCTGGGAGACAGGGGCGCGGGGGCTGAAGCTTTCTTT	CASSLGDRGAGAEAFF
.	TRBV7-2	TRBJ1-5	.	TGTGCCAGCAGCTCGGATATAAGTCCCTATAGCAATCAGCCCCAGCATTTT	CASSSDISPYSNQPQHF
.	TRBV7-9	TRBJ2-7	.	TGTGCCGCCGGGGATGACGAGCAGTACTTC	CAAGDDEQYF
.	TRBV10-3	TRBJ2-3	TRBD2	TGTGCCATCAGTGAGACGGTAGCGGGAGGGCGTAAAGATACGCAGTATTTT	CAISETVAGGRKDTQYF
.	TRBV18	TRBJ1-1	.	TGTGCCAGCTCACCCCTGGACAGAGTCACTGAAGCTTTCTTT	CASSPLDRVTEAFF